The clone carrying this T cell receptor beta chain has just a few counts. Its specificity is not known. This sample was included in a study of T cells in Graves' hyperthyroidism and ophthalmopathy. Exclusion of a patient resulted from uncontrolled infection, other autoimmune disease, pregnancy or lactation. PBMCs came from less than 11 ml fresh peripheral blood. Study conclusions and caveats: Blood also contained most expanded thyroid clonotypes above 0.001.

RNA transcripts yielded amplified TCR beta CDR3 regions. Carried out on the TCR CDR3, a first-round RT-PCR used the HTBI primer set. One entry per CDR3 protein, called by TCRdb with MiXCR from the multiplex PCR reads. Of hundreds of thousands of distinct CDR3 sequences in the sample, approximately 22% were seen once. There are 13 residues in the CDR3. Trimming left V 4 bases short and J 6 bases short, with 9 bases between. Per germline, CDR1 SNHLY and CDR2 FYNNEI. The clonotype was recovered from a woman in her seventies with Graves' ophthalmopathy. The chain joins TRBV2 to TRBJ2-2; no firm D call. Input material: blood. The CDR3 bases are TGTGCCAGCAGTGCGGCCTTCTCCGGGGAGCTGTTTTTT. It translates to CASSAAFSGELFF.